A single sample is the source of the 18 T cell receptor beta chains below, sequenced in a study of blood T cell repertoires in COVID-19. The assay was immunoSEQ multiplex PCR, and TCRdb's table has in-frame clones only and misses some. Here the sample spans roughly 95,000 clones, around 80% being singletons. Sequencing used peripheral blood. The receptors come from a man in his fifties or sixties with active or convalescent COVID-19.

V and J are TRBV5-6 and TRBJ1-2; the D gene is possibly TRBD1 (5 bases). Germline CDR1 reads SGHDT; CDR2 reads YYEEEE. This CDR3 has 16 residues. V was cut by 0 bases and J by 7 bases, with 19 bases left in between. CDR3 residues: CASSLGLEGLRGGYTF. The CDR3 DNA is TGTGCCAGCAGCTTGGGCTTGGAGGGGCTGAGAGGTGGCTACACCTTC.

The J gene is TRBJ2-2, the V gene TRBV10-3; TRBD2 aligns across 16 bases. The CDR3 has 19 amino acids. Germline V gene sequence: CDR1 ENHRY, CDR2 SYGVKD. Trimming took 4 bases from V and 7 from J; bases not matched to a gene: 12. The CDR3 sequence is CAISGRTGTSGGADGELFF. The CDR3 DNA reads as TGTGCCATCAGTGGCCGGACAGGGACTAGCGGGGGGGCCGACGGGGAGCTGTTTTTT.

The V gene is TRBV7-8, the J gene TRBJ2-1, with D perhaps matching TRBD2 (5 bases). Germline V gene sequence: CDR1 SGHVS, CDR2 FQNEAQ. The CDR3 is made up of 17 amino acids. V was trimmed by 2 bases and J by 0 bases, leaving 14 bases between them. CDR3 DNA sequence: TGTGCCAGCAGCTTAAATGGTAGAGGGAGCTCCTACAATGAGCAGTTCTTC. This gives the protein CASSLNGRGSSYNEQFF.

The rearrangement links TRBV19 to TRBJ1-2, with 9 bases matching TRBD1. The CDR3 is 15 amino acids. From germline, CDR1 is LNHDA and CDR2 SQIVND (reference sequence). Trimming removed 4 bases from V and 2 bases from J; junction bases left unmatched: 5. The CDR3 DNA follows: TGTGCCAGTAGTACCGGGACAGGGCCAAACTATGGCTACACCTTC. It encodes CASSTGTGPNYGYTF.

This chain uses TRBV5-1 with TRBJ1-2; TRBD1 agrees at 7 bases. The CDR3 spans 14 residues. V shed 0 bases and J 3 bases; nucleotides not matched to a gene: 2. Germline CDR1 and CDR2: SGHRS and YFSETQ. CDR3 sequence: CASSLAGTDYGYTF. In nucleotides, the CDR3 is TGCGCCAGCAGCTTGGCCGGGACAGACTATGGCTACACCTTC.

J is TRBJ1-3 and V is TRBV21-1; the table's D call of TRBD1 was not tested on the DNA. TRBV21-1 is noted as a pseudogene. This CDR3 is 15 amino acids long. The CDR3 here is CASLKQGARGNTIYF. CDR3 DNA sequence: TGTGCCAGCCTCAAACAGGGGGCAAGGGGAAACACCATATATTTT.

J is TRBJ2-7 and V is TRBV5-6; the match to TRBD1 covers 9 bases. The CDR3 spans 16 residues. V shed 2 bases and J 0 bases; nucleotides not matched to a gene: 6. Germline lookup yields CDR1 SGHDT and CDR2 YYEEEE. The CDR3 bases are TGTGCCAGCAGCTTCCTCGGGGGACAGGGCTCCTACGAGCAGTACGTC. Its translation is CASSFLGGQGSYEQYV.

The gene calls are TRBV10-1 and TRBJ2-3; 7 positions match TRBD2. Losses at the gene ends were 7 bases for V and 2 bases for J; bases not matched to a gene: 9. This CDR3 has 15 amino acids. Germline V gene sequence: CDR1 WNHNN, CDR2 SYGVQD (reference sequence). The CDR3 sequence is CASKYNGGTTDTQYF. DNA of the CDR3: TGCGCCAGCAAATATAACGGGGGGACCACAGATACGCAGTATTTT.

The genes are TRBV5-1 and TRBJ2-7; no clear D gene. V lost 3 bases and J lost 0, with 10 bases in between. CDR1 and CDR2 from the germline V gene are SGHRS and YFSETQ. This CDR3 comprises 14 residues. This chain's CDR3 is CASSSPPSSYEQYV. For the CDR3, the DNA is TGCGCCAGCAGCTCTCCTCCGAGCTCCTACGAGCAGTACGTC.

The chain recombines TRBV9 with TRBJ1-2; D perhaps matches TRBD1 (6 bases). The CDR3 totals 15 residues. V was pared by 0 bases and J by 7 bases, with 16 bases between. CDR1 and CDR2 from the germline V gene are SGDLS and YYNGEE. The CDR3 region has the DNA TGTGCCAGCAGCGTAGAGGTGGGGGCAGTTGGTGGCTACACCTTC. It is translated as CASSVEVGAVGGYTF.

The table lists this clone with a count of one. V usage is TRBV5-1 and J usage is TRBJ2-5; TRBD1 matches 7 bases. Germline V gene data show CDR1 as SGHRS and CDR2 as YFSETQ. The CDR3 runs to 16 residues. V lost 2 bases, J lost 5 bases, and 12 bases stayed unmatched. The CDR3 coding sequence is TGCGCCAGCAGCTTACCCCAGGGGGTAAAGGGGGAGACCCAGTACTTC. It encodes CASSLPQGVKGETQYF.

The CDR3 DNA reads as TGCGCCAGCAGCTTGCCTCCGGGACAGGGGGAGACCCAGTACTTC. Its translation is CASSLPPGQGETQYF. The chain joins TRBV5-1 to TRBJ2-5; 10 bases align to TRBD1. Germline CDR1 and CDR2: SGHRS and YFSETQ. The length of the CDR3 is 15 residues. Losses at the gene ends were 1 base for V and 5 bases for J; bases not matched to a gene: 5.

The chain is built from TRBV30 and TRBJ2-7, with TRBD1 as a possible D gene (6 bases). Germline-derived CDR1 and CDR2 are GTSNPN and SVGIG (reference sequence). CDR3 length: 13 residues. V dropped 2 bases and J dropped 3 bases, with 11 bases sitting between them. CDR3 residues: CAWSRGQNYEQYF. The CDR3 DNA sequence: TGTGCCTGGAGTAGGGGACAAAACTACGAGCAGTACTTC.

The chain combines TRBV4-2 with TRBJ2-5; 9 bases align to TRBD2. The CDR3 extends over 16 amino acids. Germline assignment: CDR1 LGHNA and CDR2 YNFKEQ. V gave up 0 bases and J gave up 5 bases; unmatched junction bases: 7. The CDR3 DNA follows: TGTGCCAGCAGCCAAGATCCCGCGGGGGGGCCTGAGACCCAGTACTTC. Encoded protein: CASSQDPAGGPETQYF.

The chain joins TRBV9 to TRBJ1-3; D remains unclear. The length of the CDR3 is 14 residues. CDR1 SGDLS and CDR2 YYNGEE come from the germline V gene. The V gene lost 3 bases and the J gene lost 0 bases, with 7 bases spanning the gap. For the CDR3, the DNA is TGTGCCAGCAGCGACGGGTCCTCTGGAAACACCATATATTTT. This gives the protein CASSDGSSGNTIYF.

This chain links TRBV5-1 with TRBJ2-7; weak D call: TRBD2 (6 bases). V was trimmed by 7 bases and J by 2 bases, leaving 16 bases between them. Germline CDR1 reads SGHRS; CDR2 reads YFSETQ. The CDR3 sequence is 14 residues long. CDR3 in DNA: TGCGCCAGCGGTCCGGGGACTCCTGCCTACGAGCAGTACTTC. This gives the protein CASGPGTPAYEQYF.

This chain uses TRBV25-1 with TRBJ1-4; D gene unclear. Germline values: CDR1 MGHDK, CDR2 SYGVNS. This CDR3 has 12 residues. V was cut by 3 bases and J by 4 bases, with 3 bases left in between. The DNA for the CDR3 is TGTGCCAGCAGTGACTATAATGAAAAACTGTTTTTT. Residues: CASSDYNEKLFF.

The rearrangement links TRBV19 to TRBJ2-1, with a tentative D call TRBD2 (5 bases). V was clipped by 5 bases and J by 3 bases, with 8 bases between them. The CDR3 is 13 amino acids. CDR1 LNHDA and CDR2 SQIVND come from the germline V gene (reference sequence). In DNA form, the CDR3 reads TGTGCCAGTAGTCGGACTGTCTACAATGAGCAGTTCTTC. Amino acids: CASSRTVYNEQFF.